Listed below are T cell receptor beta chains from one sample, sequenced in a study of T cell repertoires in cytomegalovirus infection. Their specific antigens are unknown. TCRdb re-called the reads with MiXCR, one entry per CDR3 protein. Of about 500,000 distinct CDR3 sequences listed, 25% to 35% are singletons. The sequences come from cultured PBMCs, collected from culture after CMV antigen stimulation. The receptor source for this set is a human donor in good health (CMV status not recorded). Some clones in this sample may be carry-over from other donors' samples. The CDR3 runs from the conserved cysteine through the conserved F or W. D genes are given only for firm matches. Clone size is shown for a subset of rows, as once, few, many or a class of expanded clone.

d_call: TRBD1
v_call: TRBV6-1
clone_size: few
j_call: TRBJ1-1
cdr3_nt: TGTGCCAGCAAGGGGGCAGCTATAGAAGCTTTCTTT
cdr3_aa: CASKGAAIEAFF

d_call: .
v_call: TRBV6-5
clone_size: .
j_call: TRBJ1-5
cdr3_nt: TGTGCCAGCAGCCAAAGTAATAGCAATCAGCCCCAGCATTTT
cdr3_aa: CASSQSNSNQPQHF

d_call: TRBD1
v_call: TRBV6-6
clone_size: .
j_call: TRBJ2-1
cdr3_nt: TGTGCCAGCAGTTCGGGACAGGGGGCCTATGAGCAGTTCTTC
cdr3_aa: CASSSGQGAYEQFF

d_call: .
v_call: TRBV9
clone_size: few
j_call: TRBJ1-2
cdr3_nt: TGTGCCAGCAGCGCCGTCGGAGGGCTCGGAGGCTACACCTTC
cdr3_aa: CASSAVGGLGGYTF

d_call: TRBD1
v_call: TRBV19
clone_size: .
j_call: TRBJ1-2
cdr3_nt: TGTGCCAGTAGTACAGACAGGGAAGGGAGGGCGAACTATGGCTACACCTTC
cdr3_aa: CASSTDREGRANYGYTF

d_call: TRBD2
v_call: TRBV6-2/TRBV6-3
clone_size: .
j_call: TRBJ2-1
cdr3_nt: TGTGCCAGCAGTTACTCGATTGGCTCTAGCGGGCATCACTCCTACAATGAGCAGTTCTTC
cdr3_aa: CASSYSIGSSGHHSYNEQFF

d_call: .
v_call: TRBV18
clone_size: .
j_call: TRBJ2-7
cdr3_nt: TGTGCCAGCTCTTCGTCCGGGGAAAACTACGAGCAGTACTTC
cdr3_aa: CASSSSGENYEQYF

d_call: .
v_call: TRBV28
clone_size: .
j_call: TRBJ1-2
cdr3_nt: TGTGCCAGCAAGCTAGGTGTGGGCGTTTATGGCTACACCTTC
cdr3_aa: CASKLGVGVYGYTF

d_call: TRBD2
v_call: TRBV2
clone_size: .
j_call: TRBJ2-1
cdr3_nt: TGTGCCAGCAGTGTTCCGGGACTAGCGGGAAAGGATGAGCAGTTCTTC
cdr3_aa: CASSVPGLAGKDEQFF

d_call: .
v_call: TRBV20-1
clone_size: few
j_call: TRBJ1-2
cdr3_nt: TGCAGTGCTAGAGATGCGGGAAACTATGGCTACACCTTC
cdr3_aa: CSARDAGNYGYTF

d_call: .
v_call: TRBV28
clone_size: .
j_call: TRBJ2-3
cdr3_nt: TGTGCCAGCAGCCAATCGGTAGCAGCTAGCACAGATACGCAGTATTTT
cdr3_aa: CASSQSVAASTDTQYF

d_call: .
v_call: TRBV20-1
clone_size: .
j_call: TRBJ1-3
cdr3_nt: TGCAGTGCTCGGGCCTTGGCTGGAAACACCATATATTTT
cdr3_aa: CSARALAGNTIYF

d_call: .
v_call: TRBV7-2
clone_size: .
j_call: TRBJ1-1
cdr3_nt: TGTGCCAGCAGAGCCCCGGGACGTCTCAGAGCTTTCTTT
cdr3_aa: CASRAPGRLRAFF

d_call: TRBD2
v_call: TRBV12-3/TRBV12-4
clone_size: .
j_call: TRBJ2-5
cdr3_nt: TGTGCCAGCAGTCCCCTAGCGGGAAACCCAGAGACCCAGTACTTC
cdr3_aa: CASSPLAGNPETQYF

d_call: TRBD1
v_call: TRBV7-2
clone_size: few
j_call: TRBJ2-1
cdr3_nt: TGTGCCAGCAGACAGGGGGCGAGGAACAATGAGCAGTTCTTC
cdr3_aa: CASRQGARNNEQFF

d_call: .
v_call: TRBV7-9
clone_size: few
j_call: TRBJ1-1
cdr3_nt: TGTGCCAGCAGCTCAATGGGGGGGGACACTGAAGCTTTCTTT
cdr3_aa: CASSSMGGDTEAFF

d_call: .
v_call: TRBV2
clone_size: .
j_call: TRBJ2-3
cdr3_nt: TGTGCCAGCAGTTATAGCGGAGATACGCAGTATTTT
cdr3_aa: CASSYSGDTQYF

d_call: .
v_call: TRBV6-5
clone_size: .
j_call: TRBJ1-4
cdr3_nt: TGTGCCAGCAGTTACGGTGGGATCTGGGCTGAGAATGAAAAACTGTTTTTT
cdr3_aa: CASSYGGIWAENEKLFF

d_call: .
v_call: TRBV19
clone_size: .
j_call: TRBJ1-4
cdr3_nt: TGTGCCAGTTACAAGGGGGGGACTAATGAAAAACTGTTTTTT
cdr3_aa: CASYKGGTNEKLFF

d_call: .
v_call: TRBV5-1
clone_size: .
j_call: TRBJ2-7
cdr3_nt: TGCGCCAGCAGCACCCCGGAAGGGTACCCCTACGAGCAGTACTTC
cdr3_aa: CASSTPEGYPYEQYF

d_call: .
v_call: TRBV7-8
clone_size: .
j_call: TRBJ2-1
cdr3_nt: TGTGCCAGCAGCTTGCGATTTTCGGGTGAGCAGTTCTTC
cdr3_aa: CASSLRFSGEQFF

d_call: .
v_call: TRBV7-2
clone_size: few
j_call: TRBJ2-3
cdr3_nt: TGTGCCAGCAGCTATGACAGGCCAGGGGCCACAGATACGCAGTATTTT
cdr3_aa: CASSYDRPGATDTQYF

d_call: .
v_call: TRBV7-2
clone_size: few
j_call: TRBJ2-2
cdr3_nt: TGTGCCAGCAGCCCTCGAACTGACCCCACCGGGGAGCTGTTTTTT
cdr3_aa: CASSPRTDPTGELFF

d_call: .
v_call: TRBV7-2
clone_size: few
j_call: TRBJ2-1
cdr3_nt: TGTGCCAGCAGCCGGGTCGGGGGATCGTCCTACAATGAGCAGTTCTTC
cdr3_aa: CASSRVGGSSYNEQFF

d_call: TRBD2
v_call: TRBV6-1
clone_size: few
j_call: TRBJ2-1
cdr3_nt: TGTGCCAGCACGACTAGCGGGAGAAATGAGCAGTTCTTC
cdr3_aa: CASTTSGRNEQFF

d_call: .
v_call: TRBV7-6
clone_size: .
j_call: TRBJ2-7
cdr3_nt: TGTGCCAGCAGCCGCGATCGGGGAGAGTTCTACGAGCAGTACTTC
cdr3_aa: CASSRDRGEFYEQYF

d_call: .
v_call: TRBV20-1
clone_size: .
j_call: TRBJ1-5
cdr3_nt: TGCAGTGCTAGACCACTGGGAGGGACTCAGCCCCAGCATTTT
cdr3_aa: CSARPLGGTQPQHF

d_call: .
v_call: TRBV2
clone_size: .
j_call: TRBJ2-3
cdr3_nt: TGTGCCAGCCGAGGTCCAGATACGCAGTATTTT
cdr3_aa: CASRGPDTQYF

d_call: .
v_call: TRBV10-3
clone_size: .
j_call: TRBJ1-1
cdr3_nt: TGTGCCATCAGTGTTCAAGGGCCGGGCACTGAAGCTTTCTTT
cdr3_aa: CAISVQGPGTEAFF

d_call: .
v_call: TRBV28
clone_size: few
j_call: TRBJ1-1
cdr3_nt: TGTGCCAGCAGAGGGGGGCCCAGGGGAAACACTGAAGCTTTCTTT
cdr3_aa: CASRGGPRGNTEAFF

d_call: .
v_call: TRBV28
clone_size: .
j_call: TRBJ2-2
cdr3_nt: TGTGCCAGCAGTTCGGGGTGTAACACCGGGGAGCTGTTTTTT
cdr3_aa: CASSSGCNTGELFF

d_call: .
v_call: TRBV7-9
clone_size: few
j_call: TRBJ1-1
cdr3_nt: TGTGCCAGCACATTACAGGAGGACACTGAAGCTTTCTTT
cdr3_aa: CASTLQEDTEAFF

d_call: TRBD2
v_call: TRBV7-2
clone_size: few
j_call: TRBJ2-5
cdr3_nt: TGTGCCAGCAGCTTAGTGGCTAGCGGGATACAAGAGACCCAGTACTTC
cdr3_aa: CASSLVASGIQETQYF

d_call: .
v_call: TRBV6-6
clone_size: .
j_call: TRBJ2-4
cdr3_nt: TGTGCCAGCAAGGAACAGGCCAACATTCAGTACTTC
cdr3_aa: CASKEQANIQYF

d_call: TRBD2
v_call: TRBV7-2
clone_size: .
j_call: TRBJ2-1
cdr3_nt: TGTGCCAGCAGCTACTTTTTTGCGGGAGGCTATGAGCAGTTCTTC
cdr3_aa: CASSYFFAGGYEQFF

d_call: TRBD2
v_call: TRBV19
clone_size: few
j_call: TRBJ2-3
cdr3_nt: TGTGCCAGTAGTATTACAGGACTAGGAGATACGCAGTATTTT
cdr3_aa: CASSITGLGDTQYF

d_call: .
v_call: TRBV7-8
clone_size: few
j_call: TRBJ2-5
cdr3_nt: TGTGCCAGCAGCTTGTCTCGGGGGGCCGGGGAGACCCAGTACTTC
cdr3_aa: CASSLSRGAGETQYF

d_call: .
v_call: TRBV30
clone_size: .
j_call: TRBJ2-3
cdr3_nt: TGTGCCTGGAGTGACTTGGCAGATACGCAGTATTTT
cdr3_aa: CAWSDLADTQYF

d_call: TRBD1
v_call: TRBV9
clone_size: few
j_call: TRBJ1-2
cdr3_nt: TGTGCCAGCAGCGCTCTAATACAGGGGCGGTCCTATGGCTACACCTTC
cdr3_aa: CASSALIQGRSYGYTF

d_call: .
v_call: TRBV10-3
clone_size: few
j_call: TRBJ1-6
cdr3_nt: TGTGCCATCAGTGAGCGGGGCTCCTATAATTCACCCCTCCACTTT
cdr3_aa: CAISERGSYNSPLHF

d_call: .
v_call: TRBV29-1
clone_size: few
j_call: TRBJ1-5
cdr3_nt: TGCAGCGCCGGACGAGGGGGCAATCAGCCCCAGCATTTT
cdr3_aa: CSAGRGGNQPQHF

d_call: TRBD2
v_call: TRBV25-1
clone_size: .
j_call: TRBJ2-5
cdr3_nt: TGTGCCAGCAGTATAAAGGCTACTCCGGGAGGGACCCAGTACTTC
cdr3_aa: CASSIKATPGGTQYF

d_call: TRBD2
v_call: TRBV7-2
clone_size: .
j_call: TRBJ2-1
cdr3_nt: TGTGCCAGCAGCGGTAGGACTAGCGGGAGAGGGGGTGTTAGTGAGCAGTTCTTC
cdr3_aa: CASSGRTSGRGGVSEQFF

d_call: .
v_call: TRBV7-2
clone_size: .
j_call: TRBJ1-2
cdr3_nt: TGTGCCAGCAGCCCCTACAGGGAAGCTAACTATGGCTACACCTTC
cdr3_aa: CASSPYREANYGYTF

d_call: TRBD1
v_call: TRBV11-1
clone_size: .
j_call: TRBJ2-1
cdr3_nt: TGTGCCAGCAAAACACGGGACAGGGGATACAATGAGCAGTTCTTC
cdr3_aa: CASKTRDRGYNEQFF

d_call: TRBD1
v_call: TRBV20-1
clone_size: .
j_call: TRBJ1-2
cdr3_nt: TGCAGTGCCCCCCGTGGGGACAGGGAATTCGGTGGCTATGGCTACACCTTC
cdr3_aa: CSAPRGDREFGGYGYTF

d_call: TRBD2
v_call: TRBV11-3
clone_size: .
j_call: TRBJ2-1
cdr3_nt: TGTGCCAGCAGCTTAACCTCGACTAGCGGGAACAATGAGCAGTTCTTC
cdr3_aa: CASSLTSTSGNNEQFF

d_call: .
v_call: TRBV7-9
clone_size: few
j_call: TRBJ2-1
cdr3_nt: TGTGCCAGCAACAACTACAATGAGCAGTTCTTC
cdr3_aa: CASNNYNEQFF

d_call: .
v_call: TRBV2
clone_size: few
j_call: TRBJ1-6
cdr3_nt: TGTGCCAGCAGCCCCTGGATCACACCCCTCCACTTT
cdr3_aa: CASSPWITPLHF

d_call: .
v_call: TRBV20-1
clone_size: .
j_call: TRBJ2-1
cdr3_nt: TGCAGTGCGGAGGGGAGAGTCCCAAGGAATGAGCAGTTCTTC
cdr3_aa: CSAEGRVPRNEQFF

d_call: TRBD2
v_call: TRBV9
clone_size: .
j_call: TRBJ2-1
cdr3_nt: TGTGCCAGCAGCGCAACCGGGACTAGCGGGTTTCAGGAGCAGTTCTTC
cdr3_aa: CASSATGTSGFQEQFF

d_call: .
v_call: TRBV6-5
clone_size: .
j_call: TRBJ1-2
cdr3_nt: TGTGCCAGCAGTTACGATGGGTTACGATATGGCTACACCTTC
cdr3_aa: CASSYDGLRYGYTF

d_call: TRBD1
v_call: TRBV19
clone_size: .
j_call: TRBJ2-5
cdr3_nt: TGTGCCAGTAGTATCCCAAGGACAGGGAAGGAGACCCAGTACTTC
cdr3_aa: CASSIPRTGKETQYF

d_call: TRBD2
v_call: TRBV7-2
clone_size: few
j_call: TRBJ2-7
cdr3_nt: TGTGCCAGCAGCTTAGGTGGGGGGGGAGCCTACGAGCAGTACTTC
cdr3_aa: CASSLGGGGAYEQYF

d_call: TRBD1
v_call: TRBV7-3
clone_size: many
j_call: TRBJ2-7
cdr3_nt: TGTGCCAGCAGCAAAACCGGGACAGGGGACTACGAGCAGTACTTC
cdr3_aa: CASSKTGTGDYEQYF

d_call: TRBD2
v_call: TRBV6-2/TRBV6-3
clone_size: .
j_call: TRBJ2-7
cdr3_nt: TGTGCCAGCTTGGACCCGGCTAGCGGGAAGTTCTACGAGCAGTACTTC
cdr3_aa: CASLDPASGKFYEQYF

d_call: .
v_call: TRBV7-9
clone_size: few
j_call: TRBJ2-1
cdr3_nt: TGTGCCAGCAGCGGTAGCGGTGGGGCGGAGCAGTTCTTC
cdr3_aa: CASSGSGGAEQFF